These 27 T cell receptor beta chains share one sample of origin, sequenced in a study of neurological immune-mediated disorders. MiXCR was run by TCRdb on the 5' RACE reads, yielding one entry per CDR3 protein. The sample has over 45,000 distinct CDR3 sequences, under 4.5% seen once; the top ten hold roughly 2%. The sequencing input was CD4+ T cells from blood. The receptors were gathered from a woman aged 40 to 55 with multiple sclerosis.

This clonotype was observed at least ten times. The chain recombines TRBV9 with TRBJ1-6; 11 nucleotides match TRBD1. With V trimmed by 4 bases and J by 10 bases, 19 bases remained unmatched. The germline V gene has CDR1 SGDLS and CDR2 YYNGEE. The CDR3 consists of 19 residues. The CDR3 loop is CASSLRAFGTGGIQSPLHF. CDR3 nucleotides: TGTGCCAGCAGCTTAAGGGCTTTCGGGACAGGGGGTATTCAGTCACCCCTCCACTTT.

The chain links TRBV5-1 to TRBJ1-6; D is possibly TRBD1 (6 bases). Germline lookup yields CDR1 SGHRS and CDR2 YFSETQ. The V end was cut by 2 bases, the J end by 8 bases, with 14 bases between. The length of the CDR3 is 15 residues. As DNA, the CDR3 is TGCGCCAGCAGCTTTACAGGGTTGGTGGATTCACCCCTCCACTTT. Translation gives CASSFTGLVDSPLHF.

This clonotype was counted ten times or more. V is TRBV11-2 and J is TRBJ2-3, with D possibly being TRBD1 (6 bases). Trimming stripped 1 base from V and 2 bases from J, with 10 bases between. This CDR3 is 15 amino acids long. CDR1 and CDR2 from the germline V gene are SGHAT and FQNNGV. CDR3 amino acids: CASSLGGHHTDTQYF. The CDR3 DNA reads as TGTGCCAGCAGCTTAGGGGGACACCACACAGATACGCAGTATTTT.

There are many counts of this clonotype. This rearrangement joins TRBV5-1 to TRBJ2-3; no clear D. Trimming removed 0 bases from V and 2 bases from J, with 4 bases in between. This CDR3 contains 13 residues. Looked up from germline, CDR1 is SGHRS and CDR2 is YFSETQ. The CDR3 spells CASSLGDTDTQYF. Here the CDR3 DNA reads TGCGCCAGCAGCTTGGGAGACACAGATACGCAGTATTTT. The whole variable domain, filled in from reference TRBV5-1 and TRBJ2-3, reads KAGVTQTPRYLIKTRGQQVTLSCSPISGHRSVSWYQQTPGQGLQFLFEYFSETQRNKGNFPGRFSGRQFSNSRSEMNVSTLELGDSALYLCASSLGDTDTQYFGPGTRLTVL.

This clonotype has at least ten counts. V and J are TRBV18 and TRBJ2-5, with TRBD2 as a possible D gene (5 bases). Trimming shortened V by 2 bases and J by 9 bases, and 13 bases separated the two germline ends. This CDR3 is 13 amino acids long. CDR1 is KGHSH and CDR2 is LQKENI in the germline V gene. CDR3 region: CASSPSPHGAQYF. DNA of the CDR3: TGTGCCAGCTCACCAAGTCCCCACGGGGCCCAGTACTTC.

The CDR3 sequence is CASSEQGATEAFF. The CDR3, as DNA: TGTGCCAGTAGTGAACAGGGGGCTACCGAAGCTTTCTTT. The J gene is TRBJ1-1, the V gene TRBV19, with TRBD1 matching 9 bases. Germline V lookup: CDR1 LNHDA, CDR2 SQIVND (reference sequence). This CDR3 has 13 residues. Trimming removed 5 bases from V and 8 bases from J; junction bases left unmatched: 6. The variable domain in full, completed from reference TRBV19 and TRBJ1-1, reads DGGITQSPKYLFRKEGQNVTLSCEQNLNHDAMYWYRQDPGQGLRLIYYSQIVNDFQKGDIAEGYSVSREKKESFPLTVTSAQKNPTAFYLCASSEQGATEAFFGQGTRLTVV.

This clonotype was observed at least ten times. The chain couples TRBV18 to TRBJ1-5; 9 nucleotides align to TRBD1. The V gene's germline CDR1 is KGHSH and CDR2 LQKENI. This CDR3 is built from 15 residues. J was trimmed by 4 bases and V by 6 bases; bases with no gene match: 7. CDR3 in amino acids: CASSPTGQGNQPQHF. The DNA of the CDR3 is TGTGCCAGCTCCCCGACCGGACAGGGGAATCAGCCCCAGCATTTT.

There are many counts of this clonotype. The V gene is TRBV5-1, the J gene TRBJ1-2, with D unclear. The CDR3 runs to 13 residues. V lost 0 bases and J lost 8, with 11 bases in between. The germline CDR1 and CDR2 sequences are SGHRS and YFSETQ. The CDR3 is CASSLEGQEGYTF. CDR3 nucleotides: TGCGCCAGCAGCTTGGAGGGCCAGGAGGGCTACACCTTC.

This clonotype has a count of ten or more. CDR3 sequence: CSALLLGTGYEQYF. CDR3 DNA: TGCAGTGCTCTTCTCCTTGGTACAGGTTACGAGCAGTACTTC. The chain recombines TRBV20-1 with TRBJ2-7; TRBD1 might be the D (5 bases). V lost 5 bases and J 4 bases, leaving 18 bases between the germline ends. CDR1 is DFQATT, CDR2 SNEGSKA, per germline (reference sequence). The CDR3 has 14 amino acids.

The chain carries TRBV5-1 and TRBJ2-5, with TRBD2 identical over 9 bases. Losses at the gene ends were 0 bases for V and 4 bases for J; bases not matched to a gene: 4. The CDR3 is 15 residues long. Germline V lookup: CDR1 SGHRS, CDR2 YFSETQ. The CDR3 DNA reads as TGCGCCAGCAGCTTGGGGAGCGGGGGGAGAGAGACCCAGTACTTC. It translates to CASSLGSGGRETQYF.

Ten or more counts support this clonotype. This chain links TRBV5-1 with TRBJ2-1; tentatively, D is TRBD1 or TRBD2 (5 bases each). V was trimmed by 2 bases and J by 10 bases, leaving 22 bases between them. The CDR3 covers 16 residues. Germline CDR1 reads SGHRS; CDR2 reads YFSETQ. The CDR3 nucleotides read TGCGCCAGCAGCTTCGGGTGGGGGACCTCCCATAGGGAGCAGTTCTTC. This sequence encodes CASSFGWGTSHREQFF.

This clonotype has a count of ten or more. In DNA, the CDR3 is TGTGCCAGCAGCCAAGATCCGGCGGGGGTAACTCGGACTTCACCCCTCCACTTT. Amino acids: CASSQDPAGVTRTSPLHF. The chain joins TRBV3-1 to TRBJ1-6; D perhaps matches TRBD1 (5 bases). This CDR3 spans 18 amino acids. Germline-derived CDR1 and CDR2 are LGHDT and YNNKEL (reference sequence). The ends were cut back, 0 bases at V and 9 bases at J, with 21 bases in the middle.

The sample holds many counts of this clonotype. V usage is TRBV20-1 and J usage is TRBJ1-2; possible D gene TRBD1, 5 bases. Per the germline V gene, CDR1 is DFQATT and CDR2 is SNEGSKA (reference sequence). There are 14 residues in the CDR3. Trimming cost V 0 bases and J 8 bases, with 16 bases left between them. The CDR3 region is CSARDTGRKKGYTF. The CDR3 DNA is TGCAGTGCTAGAGATACGGGGCGAAAGAAGGGCTACACCTTC.

There are many counts of this clonotype. The chain recombines TRBV20-1 with TRBJ1-2, with TRBD1 identical over 7 bases. Trimming took 2 bases from V and 4 from J; bases not matched to a gene: 7. The length of the CDR3 is 14 residues. Looked up from germline, CDR1 is DFQATT and CDR2 is SNEGSKA (reference sequence). The CDR3 here is CSARLTGQGYGYTF. The CDR3 DNA reads as TGCAGTGCTAGACTGACAGGGCAGGGCTATGGCTACACCTTC.

This clonotype has a count of ten or more. The J gene is TRBJ2-4, the V gene TRBV18; maybe TRBD1 (6 bases). The CDR3 loop spans 15 amino acids. Trimming left V 6 bases short and J 8 bases short, with 20 bases between. Germline CDR1 KGHSH, CDR2 LQKENI. CDR3 in DNA: TGTGCCAGCTCTCCTCCTAACAGGGAATCGGACATTCAGTACTTC. Translating gives CASSPPNRESDIQYF.

This clonotype was seen many times. The chain couples TRBV2 to TRBJ2-3; a possible D gene is TRBD2 (6 bases). V dropped 4 bases and J dropped 4 bases, with 12 bases sitting between them. The CDR3 is made up of 14 amino acids. Germline CDR1 and CDR2: SNHLY and FYNNEI. CDR3 residues: CASSGASAADTQYF. For the CDR3, the DNA is TGTGCCAGCAGTGGGGCTAGCGCGGCAGATACGCAGTATTTT.

This clonotype was seen many times. The chain combines TRBV5-6 with TRBJ2-6; D gene unclear. V was pared by 0 bases and J by 0 bases, with 4 bases between. This CDR3 has 15 residues. The germline V gene encodes CDR1 SGHDT and CDR2 YYEEEE. The CDR3 sequence: CASSLVGSGANVLTF. The CDR3 DNA reads as TGTGCCAGCAGCTTGGTTGGCTCTGGGGCCAACGTCCTGACTTTC.

This clonotype was counted many times. The chain recombines TRBV6-2 or TRBV6-3 with TRBJ2-7; 8 nucleotides line up with TRBD2. The CDR3 is 15 residues long. Trimming cost V 8 bases and J 2 bases; bases outside gene matches: 11. Germline CDR1 reads MNHEY; CDR2 reads SVGEGT. The CDR3: CASGPGGGVTYEQYF. CDR3 in DNA: TGTGCCAGCGGACCGGGGGGGGGTGTCACCTACGAGCAGTACTTC.

This clonotype has ten or more counts. The chain uses TRBV18 and TRBJ2-6; D gene unclear. V gave up 4 bases and J gave up 0 bases, with 7 bases separating them. The V gene's germline CDR1 is KGHSH and CDR2 LQKENI. This CDR3 region has 15 residues. The CDR3 loop reads CASSLRISGANVLTF. In nucleotides, the CDR3 is TGTGCCAGCTCACTCCGTATCTCTGGGGCCAACGTCCTGACTTTC.

This clonotype was found many times. The J gene is TRBJ1-1, the V gene TRBV20-1; D not resolved. Germline loops: CDR1 DFQATT, CDR2 SNEGSKA (reference sequence). The CDR3 consists of 12 residues. V was clipped by 4 bases and J by 8 bases, with 14 bases between them. Written as DNA, the CDR3 is TGCAGTGCTAAAGCGCTAGGTATGGAAGCTTTCTTT. This sequence encodes CSAKALGMEAFF.

V gene TRBV20-1 combines with J gene TRBJ1-5; TRBD1 is a possible D gene (5 bases). CDR1 and CDR2 (germline): DFQATT, SNEGSKA (reference sequence). CDR3 length: 13 residues. Between the trimmed V and J ends, which lost 7 bases and 5 bases, there was a span of 15 bases. This CDR3 reads CSGQEGLDQPQHF. CDR3 DNA: TGCAGTGGGCAAGAGGGGTTGGATCAGCCCCAGCATTTT.

This clonotype was counted ten times or more. V gene TRBV7-6 combines with J gene TRBJ2-7, with a possible D match to TRBD2 (5 bases). Between the trimmed V and J ends, which lost 1 base and 5 bases, there was a span of 9 bases. The CDR3 totals 13 residues. Germline V gene data show CDR1 as SGHVS and CDR2 as FNYEAQ. The CDR3 reads CASSLGRGNEQYF. The CDR3, as DNA: TGTGCCAGCAGCTTAGGACGGGGTAACGAGCAGTACTTC.

This clonotype was seen repeatedly, ten times or more. The gene calls are TRBV5-1 and TRBJ1-2; D perhaps matches TRBD1 (6 bases). The CDR3 is 15 residues long. Germline lookup yields CDR1 SGHRS and CDR2 YFSETQ. The germline V and J ends were trimmed by 4 bases and 4 bases, with 17 bases remaining between them. This chain's CDR3 is CASSVNRAPVYGYTF. The CDR3 region has the DNA TGCGCCAGCAGCGTAAACAGGGCCCCGGTCTATGGCTACACCTTC. Filled out from reference TRBV5-1 and TRBJ1-2, the complete variable domain reads KAGVTQTPRYLIKTRGQQVTLSCSPISGHRSVSWYQQTPGQGLQFLFEYFSETQRNKGNFPGRFSGRQFSNSRSEMNVSTLELGDSALYLCASSVNRAPVYGYTFGSGTRLTVV.

This clonotype was counted at least ten times. V usage is TRBV5-1 and J usage is TRBJ2-3, with TRBD1 as a possible D gene (5 bases). Germline CDR1 is SGHRS and CDR2 is YFSETQ. V lost 2 bases and J 4 bases, leaving 8 bases between the germline ends. This CDR3 is built from 13 residues. The CDR3: CASSLQEPDTQYF. The CDR3 coding sequence is TGCGCCAGCAGCTTACAGGAGCCAGATACGCAGTATTTT. Supplemented by reference TRBV5-1 and TRBJ2-3, the full variable domain reads KAGVTQTPRYLIKTRGQQVTLSCSPISGHRSVSWYQQTPGQGLQFLFEYFSETQRNKGNFPGRFSGRQFSNSRSEMNVSTLELGDSALYLCASSLQEPDTQYFGPGTRLTVL.

This clonotype occurred many times. The J gene is TRBJ1-4, the V gene TRBV5-1, with a tentative D call TRBD1 (6 bases). The CDR3 extends over 14 amino acids. CDR1 is SGHRS, CDR2 YFSETQ, per germline. V shed 8 bases and J shed 6 bases, with 17 bases lying between them. The CDR3 here is CASRLQGRDEKLFF. The CDR3 region has the DNA TGCGCCAGTCGGTTGCAGGGGAGAGATGAAAAACTGTTTTTT.

This clonotype was counted many times. V usage is TRBV10-3 and J usage is TRBJ2-5; tentatively, D is TRBD2 (7 bases). The V end was cut by 6 bases, the J end by 5 bases, with 16 bases between. The CDR3 spans 14 residues. Germline-derived CDR1 and CDR2 are ENHRY and SYGVKD. In DNA form, the CDR3 reads TGTGCCATCAGGGAACCGGGGGGCCGGGAGACCCAGTACTTC. Residues: CAIREPGGRETQYF.

This clonotype was observed many times. V is TRBV5-1 and J is TRBJ1-1; D is uncertain. Germline loops: CDR1 SGHRS, CDR2 YFSETQ. The V gene lost 4 bases and the J gene lost 0 bases, with 13 bases spanning the gap. CDR3 length equals 15 residues. DNA of the CDR3: TGCGCCAGCAGCGTCCCGGGTGCCATGAACACTGAAGCTTTCTTT. Translation gives CASSVPGAMNTEAFF.